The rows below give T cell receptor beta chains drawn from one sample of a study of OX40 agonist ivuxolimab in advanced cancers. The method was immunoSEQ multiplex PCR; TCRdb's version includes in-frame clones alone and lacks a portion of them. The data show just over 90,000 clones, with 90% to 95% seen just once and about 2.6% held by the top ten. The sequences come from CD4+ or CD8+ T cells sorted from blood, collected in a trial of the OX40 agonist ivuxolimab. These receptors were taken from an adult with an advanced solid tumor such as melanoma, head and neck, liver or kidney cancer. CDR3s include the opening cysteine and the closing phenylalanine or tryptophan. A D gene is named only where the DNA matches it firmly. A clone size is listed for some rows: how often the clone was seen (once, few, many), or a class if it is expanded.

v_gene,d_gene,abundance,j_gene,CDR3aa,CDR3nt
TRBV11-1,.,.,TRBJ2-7,CASSSSSRSHSYEQYF,TGTGCCAGCAGCTCCTCCTCGCGGAGCCACTCCTACGAGCAGTACTTC
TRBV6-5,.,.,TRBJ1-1,CASSSLREIEAFF,TGTGCCAGCAGTTCCCTCAGGGAAATTGAAGCTTTCTTT
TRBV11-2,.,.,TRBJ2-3,CASSLVRDTQYF,TGTGCCAGCAGCTTAGTTAGGGATACGCAGTATTTT
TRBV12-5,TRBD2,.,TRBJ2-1,CASGLVWGGEQFF,TGTGCTAGTGGTTTGGTCTGGGGGGGTGAGCAGTTCTTC
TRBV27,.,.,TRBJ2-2,CASSFWGNTGELFF,TGTGCCAGCAGTTTCTGGGGAAACACCGGGGAGCTGTTTTTT
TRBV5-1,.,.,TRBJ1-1,CASSLAGGNTEAFF,TGCGCCAGCAGCTTGGCCGGTGGGAACACTGAAGCTTTCTTT
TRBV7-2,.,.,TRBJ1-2,CASSLDTTPYGYTF,TGTGCCAGCAGCTTAGACACGACTCCCTATGGCTACACCTTC
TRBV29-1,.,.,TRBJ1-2,CSVEDRTYNYGYTF,TGCAGCGTTGAAGACAGGACCTATAACTATGGCTACACCTTC
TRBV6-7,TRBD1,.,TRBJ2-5,CASRPRTGPQETQYF,TGTGCCAGCAGACCCCGGACAGGGCCCCAAGAGACCCAGTACTTC
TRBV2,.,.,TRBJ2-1,CASTLMNEQFF,TGTGCCAGCACTTTAATGAATGAGCAGTTCTTC
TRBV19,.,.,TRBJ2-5,CASSIDEETQYF,TGTGCCAGTAGTATAGACGAAGAGACCCAGTACTTC
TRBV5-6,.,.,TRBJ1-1,CASSPAENTEAFF,TGTGCCAGCAGTCCCGCCGAGAACACTGAAGCTTTCTTT
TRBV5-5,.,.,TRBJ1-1,CASSPEGPNTEAFF,TGTGCCAGCAGCCCGGAGGGTCCGAACACTGAAGCTTTCTTT
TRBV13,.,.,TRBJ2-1,CASSLGQGFYNEQFF,TGTGCCAGCAGCTTAGGACAGGGATTCTACAATGAGCAGTTCTTC
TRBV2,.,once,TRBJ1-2,CASSEDLTEANYGYTF,TGTGCCAGCAGTGAAGATTTAACAGAAGCTAACTATGGCTACACCTTC
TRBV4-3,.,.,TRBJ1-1,CASSLGVAAFF,TGCGCCAGCAGCCTCGGGGTAGCAGCTTTCTTT
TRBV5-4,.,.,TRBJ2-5,CASSLARSGGIETQYF,TGTGCCAGCAGCTTGGCCCGAAGCGGAGGGATAGAGACCCAGTACTTC
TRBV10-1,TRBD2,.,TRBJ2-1,CATGTSINEQFF,TGCGCCACCGGGACTAGCATTAATGAGCAGTTCTTC
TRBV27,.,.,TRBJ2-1,CASSLIGVDEQFF,TGTGCCAGCAGTTTAATAGGGGTCGATGAGCAGTTCTTC
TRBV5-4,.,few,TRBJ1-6,CASSLSASRNSPLHF,TGTGCCAGCAGCTTGAGTGCCAGCCGTAATTCACCCCTCCACTTT
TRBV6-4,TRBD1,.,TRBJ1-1,CASSEFGGGMAFF,TGTGCCAGCAGTGAATTCGGAGGGGGCATGGCTTTCTTT
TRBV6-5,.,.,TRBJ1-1,CASSYGMNTEAFF,TGTGCCAGCAGTTACGGGATGAACACTGAAGCTTTCTTT
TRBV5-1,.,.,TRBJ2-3,CASSLDTDTQYF,TGCGCCAGCAGCTTAGACACAGATACGCAGTATTTT
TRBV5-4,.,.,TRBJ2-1,CASSYGSGSQFF,TGTGCCAGCAGCTACGGGAGCGGAAGTCAGTTCTTC
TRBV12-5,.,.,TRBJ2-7,CASGFDVGYEQYF,TGTGCTAGTGGTTTTGATGTGGGGTACGAGCAGTACTTC
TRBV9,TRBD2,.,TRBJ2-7,CASSVDSGTGAYEQYF,TGTGCCAGCAGCGTAGATAGCGGGACGGGGGCCTACGAGCAGTACTTC
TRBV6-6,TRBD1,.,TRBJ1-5,CASSSPGQEVQPQHF,TGTGCCAGCAGTTCCCCGGGACAGGAGGTTCAGCCCCAGCATTTT
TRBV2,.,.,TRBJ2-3,CASRTTSSTDTQYF,TGTGCCAGCAGGACAACCTCTAGCACAGATACGCAGTATTTT
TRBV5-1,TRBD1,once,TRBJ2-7,CATGTGGYEQYF,TGCGCCACCGGGACAGGGGGCTACGAGCAGTACTTC
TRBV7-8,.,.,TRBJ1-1,CASSSGGNTEAFF,TGTGCCAGCAGCTCGGGAGGGAACACTGAAGCTTTCTTT
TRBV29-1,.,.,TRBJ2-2,CSVDPGWGTGELFF,TGCAGCGTTGACCCTGGTTGGGGGACCGGGGAGCTGTTTTTT
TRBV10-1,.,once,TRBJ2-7,CASSETRRGPYEQYF,TGCGCCAGCAGTGAGACTCGCAGGGGCCCCTACGAGCAGTACTTC
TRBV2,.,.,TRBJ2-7,CASSVGGGPYEQYF,TGTGCCAGCAGTGTGGGTGGCGGGCCCTACGAGCAGTACTTC
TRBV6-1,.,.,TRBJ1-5,CASSDRGRPNQPQHF,TGTGCCAGCAGTGATCGCGGTAGGCCTAATCAGCCCCAGCATTTT
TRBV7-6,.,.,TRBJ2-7,CASSFGTKRYEQYF,TGTGCCAGCAGCTTCGGCACCAAGAGGTACGAGCAGTACTTC
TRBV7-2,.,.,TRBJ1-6,CASSLRGGADSPLHF,TGTGCCAGCAGCTTACGGGGGGGCGCCGATTCACCCCTCCACTTT
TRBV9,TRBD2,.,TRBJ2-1,CASSVGLAAYNEQFF,TGTGCCAGCAGCGTAGGGCTAGCGGCTTACAATGAGCAGTTCTTC
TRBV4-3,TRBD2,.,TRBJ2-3,CASSQDWASGGAYTQYF,TGCGCCAGCAGCCAAGATTGGGCTAGCGGGGGGGCATATACGCAGTATTTT
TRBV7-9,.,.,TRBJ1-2,CASSHLRRGGVDYGYTF,TGTGCCAGCAGCCACCTACGTCGAGGGGGGGTGGACTATGGCTACACCTTC
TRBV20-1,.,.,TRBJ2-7,CSARRGYEQYF,TGCAGTGCCCGGCGGGGCTACGAGCAGTACTTC
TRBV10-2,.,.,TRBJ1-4,CASSESGATNEKLFF,TGCGCCAGCAGTGAGTCTGGTGCAACTAATGAAAAACTGTTTTTT
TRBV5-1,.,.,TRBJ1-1,CASSLEPGRTNTEAFF,TGCGCCAGCAGCTTGGAGCCAGGAAGAACGAACACTGAAGCTTTCTTT
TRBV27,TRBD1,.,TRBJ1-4,CASSPQGRANEKLFF,TGTGCCAGCAGTCCACAGGGGCGAGCTAATGAAAAACTGTTTTTT
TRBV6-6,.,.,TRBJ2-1,CASTWVGEQFF,TGTGCCAGCACGTGGGTAGGTGAGCAGTTCTTC
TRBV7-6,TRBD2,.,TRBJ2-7,CASSLETLAGTYEQYF,TGTGCCAGCAGCTTAGAGACCTTAGCGGGGACCTACGAGCAGTACTTC
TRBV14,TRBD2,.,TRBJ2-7,CASSQEVAGVGEQYF,TGTGCCAGCAGCCAAGAAGTAGCGGGAGTGGGTGAGCAGTACTTC
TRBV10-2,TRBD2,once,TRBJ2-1,CASSEWAGGSYNEQFF,TGCGCCAGCAGTGAGTGGGCGGGGGGGTCGTACAATGAGCAGTTCTTC
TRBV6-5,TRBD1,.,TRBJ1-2,CASMSGTGDGYTF,TGTGCCAGCATGAGTGGGACAGGGGATGGCTACACCTTC
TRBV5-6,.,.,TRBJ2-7,CASSFLAALRYEQYF,TGTGCCAGCAGCTTTCTGGCGGCTTTGCGCTACGAGCAGTACTTC
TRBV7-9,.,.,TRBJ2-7,CASSLEGPTYEQYF,TGTGCCAGCAGCTTGGAGGGACCAACCTACGAGCAGTACTTC
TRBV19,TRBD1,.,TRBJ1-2,CASSFTGTEVGSYGYTF,TGTGCCAGTAGCTTCACCGGGACAGAAGTAGGGAGCTATGGCTACACCTTC
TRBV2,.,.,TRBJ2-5,CASSESGGTETQYF,TGTGCCAGCAGTGAATCAGGGGGGACGGAGACCCAGTACTTC
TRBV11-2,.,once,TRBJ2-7,CASSLPGQGYEQYF,TGTGCCAGCAGCTTGCCGGGACAAGGATACGAGCAGTACTTC
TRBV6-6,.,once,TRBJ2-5,CASSYQETQYF,TGTGCCAGCAGTTACCAAGAGACCCAGTACTTC